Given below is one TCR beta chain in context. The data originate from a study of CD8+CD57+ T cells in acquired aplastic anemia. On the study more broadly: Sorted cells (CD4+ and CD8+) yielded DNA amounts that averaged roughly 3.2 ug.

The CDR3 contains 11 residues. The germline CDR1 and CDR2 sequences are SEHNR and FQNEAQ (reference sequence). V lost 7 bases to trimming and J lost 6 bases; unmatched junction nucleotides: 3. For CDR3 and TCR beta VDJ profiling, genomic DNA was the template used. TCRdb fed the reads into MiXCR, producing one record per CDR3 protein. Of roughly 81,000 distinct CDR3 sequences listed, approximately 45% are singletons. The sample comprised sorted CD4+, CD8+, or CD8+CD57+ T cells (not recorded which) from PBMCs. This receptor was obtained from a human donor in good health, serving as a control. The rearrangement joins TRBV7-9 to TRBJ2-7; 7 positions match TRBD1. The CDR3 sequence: CASTWTGEQYF. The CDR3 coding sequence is TGTGCCAGCACCTGGACAGGCGAGCAGTACTTC.